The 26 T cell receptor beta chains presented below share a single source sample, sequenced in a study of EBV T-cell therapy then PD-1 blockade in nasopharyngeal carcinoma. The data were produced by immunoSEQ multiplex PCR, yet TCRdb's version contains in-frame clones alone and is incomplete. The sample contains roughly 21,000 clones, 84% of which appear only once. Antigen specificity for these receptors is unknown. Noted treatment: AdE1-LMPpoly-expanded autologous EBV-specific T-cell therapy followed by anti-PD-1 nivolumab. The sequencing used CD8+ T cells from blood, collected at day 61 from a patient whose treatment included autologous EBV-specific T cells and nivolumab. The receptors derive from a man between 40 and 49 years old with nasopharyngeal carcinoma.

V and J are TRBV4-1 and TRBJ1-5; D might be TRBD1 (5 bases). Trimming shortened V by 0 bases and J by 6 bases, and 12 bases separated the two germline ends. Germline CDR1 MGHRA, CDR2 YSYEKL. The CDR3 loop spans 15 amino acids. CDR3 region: CASSQDIRTLQPQHF. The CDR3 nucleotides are TGCGCCAGCAGCCAAGACATCAGGACACTTCAGCCCCAGCATTTT.

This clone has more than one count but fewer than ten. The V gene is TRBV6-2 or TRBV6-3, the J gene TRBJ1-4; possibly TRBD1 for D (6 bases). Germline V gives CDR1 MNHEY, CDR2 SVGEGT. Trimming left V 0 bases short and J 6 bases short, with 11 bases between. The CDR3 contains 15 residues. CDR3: CASSYSTGAYEKLFF. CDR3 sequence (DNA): TGTGCCAGCAGTTACTCGACGGGGGCATATGAAAAACTGTTTTTT.

The CDR3 is CASSQDGGAGANVLTF. The CDR3, as DNA: TGTGCCAGCAGCCAAGATGGGGGCGCTGGGGCCAACGTCCTGACTTTC. The chain uses TRBV4-2 and TRBJ2-6; TRBD1 might be the D (6 bases). Germline V gene data show CDR1 as LGHNA and CDR2 as YNFKEQ. CDR3 size: 16 residues. Trimming stripped 0 bases from V and 2 bases from J, with 8 bases between.

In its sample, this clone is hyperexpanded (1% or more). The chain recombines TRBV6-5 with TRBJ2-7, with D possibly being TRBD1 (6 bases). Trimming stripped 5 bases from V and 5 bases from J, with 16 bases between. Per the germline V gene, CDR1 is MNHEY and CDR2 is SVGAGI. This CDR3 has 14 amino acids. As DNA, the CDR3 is TGTGCCAGCAGTCCCGGGACACCACGAGACGAGCAGTACTTC. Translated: CASSPGTPRDEQYF.

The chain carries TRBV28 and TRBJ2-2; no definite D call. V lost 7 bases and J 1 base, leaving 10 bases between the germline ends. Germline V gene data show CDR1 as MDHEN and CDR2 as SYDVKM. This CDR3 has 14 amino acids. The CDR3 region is CASTSDQNTGELFF. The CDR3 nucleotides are TGTGCCAGCACCTCCGACCAGAACACCGGGGAGCTGTTTTTT. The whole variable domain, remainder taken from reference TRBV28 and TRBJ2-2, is DVKVTQSSRYLVKRTGEKVFLECVQDMDHENMFWYRQDPGLGLRLIYFSYDVKMKEKGDIPEGYSVSREKKERFSLILESASTNQTSMYLCASTSDQNTGELFFGEGSRLTVL.

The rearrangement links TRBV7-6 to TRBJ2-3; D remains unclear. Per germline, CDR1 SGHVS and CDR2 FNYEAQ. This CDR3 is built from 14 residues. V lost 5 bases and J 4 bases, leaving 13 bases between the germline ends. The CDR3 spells CASSLGPGADTQYF. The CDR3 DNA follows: TGTGCCAGCAGCCTTGGACCAGGCGCAGATACGCAGTATTTT.

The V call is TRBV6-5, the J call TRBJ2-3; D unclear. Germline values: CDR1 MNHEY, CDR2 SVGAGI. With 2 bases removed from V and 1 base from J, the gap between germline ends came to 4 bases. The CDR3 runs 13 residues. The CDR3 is CASSYHRTDTQYF. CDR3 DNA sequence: TGTGCCAGCAGTTACCATCGCACAGATACGCAGTATTTT.

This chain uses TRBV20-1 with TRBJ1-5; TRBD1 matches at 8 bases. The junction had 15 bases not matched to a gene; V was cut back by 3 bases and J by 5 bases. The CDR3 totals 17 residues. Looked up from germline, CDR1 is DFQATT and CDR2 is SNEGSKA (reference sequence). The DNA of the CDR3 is TGCAGTGCTAGTCTCCGGGACAGGCCCGAGGGGGATCAGCCCCAGCATTTT. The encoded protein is CSASLRDRPEGDQPQHF.

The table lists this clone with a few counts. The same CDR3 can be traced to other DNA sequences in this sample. DNA of the CDR3: TGTGCCAGCAGTGACAGGGGGGGCACAGATACGCAGTATTTT. It codes for CASSDRGGTDTQYF. The V call is TRBV6-4, the J call TRBJ2-3; either TRBD1 or TRBD2 may supply D (6 bases each). CDR1 and CDR2 (germline): MRHNA, SNTAGT. Between the trimmed V and J ends, which lost 2 bases and 1 base, there was a span of 7 bases. The CDR3 length is 14 residues.

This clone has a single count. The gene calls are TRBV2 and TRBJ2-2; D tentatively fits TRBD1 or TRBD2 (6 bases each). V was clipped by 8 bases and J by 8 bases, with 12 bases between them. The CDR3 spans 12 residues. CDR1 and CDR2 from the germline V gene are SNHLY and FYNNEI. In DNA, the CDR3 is TGTGCCAGCGAGAGGGGGGTTGGGGAGCTGTTTTTT. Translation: CASERGVGELFF.

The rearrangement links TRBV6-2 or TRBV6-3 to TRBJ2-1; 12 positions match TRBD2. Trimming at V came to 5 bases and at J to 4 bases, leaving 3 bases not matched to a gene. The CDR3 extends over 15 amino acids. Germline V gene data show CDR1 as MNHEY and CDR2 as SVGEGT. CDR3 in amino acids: CASSTSGGPYNEQFF. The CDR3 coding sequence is TGTGCCAGCAGTACTAGCGGGGGGCCATACAATGAGCAGTTCTTC.

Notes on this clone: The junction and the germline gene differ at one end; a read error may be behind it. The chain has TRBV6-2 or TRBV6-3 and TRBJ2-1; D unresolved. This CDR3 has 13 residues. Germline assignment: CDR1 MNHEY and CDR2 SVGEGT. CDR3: CASSSAESNEQFF. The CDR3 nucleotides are TGTGCCAGCAGTTCGGCAGAATCCAATGAACAGTTCTTC.

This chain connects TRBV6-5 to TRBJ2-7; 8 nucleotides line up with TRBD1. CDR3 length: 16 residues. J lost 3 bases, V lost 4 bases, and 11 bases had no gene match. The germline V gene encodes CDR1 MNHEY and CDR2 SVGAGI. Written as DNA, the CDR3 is TGTGCCAGCAGTTTAACGCCGGGACAGGTACACTACGAGCAGTACTTC. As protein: CASSLTPGQVHYEQYF.

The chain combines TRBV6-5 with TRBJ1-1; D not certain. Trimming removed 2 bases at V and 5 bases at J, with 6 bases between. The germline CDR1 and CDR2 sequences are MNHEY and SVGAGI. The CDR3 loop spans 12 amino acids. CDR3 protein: CASSYPFTEAFF. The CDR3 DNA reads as TGTGCCAGCAGTTACCCCTTTACTGAAGCTTTCTTT.

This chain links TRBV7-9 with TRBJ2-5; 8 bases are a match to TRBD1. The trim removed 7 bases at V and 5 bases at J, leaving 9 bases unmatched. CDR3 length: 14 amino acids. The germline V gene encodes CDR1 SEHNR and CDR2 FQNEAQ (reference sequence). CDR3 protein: CASTLDRERETQYF. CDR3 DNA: TGTGCCAGCACCCTGGACAGGGAGAGGGAGACCCAGTACTTC.

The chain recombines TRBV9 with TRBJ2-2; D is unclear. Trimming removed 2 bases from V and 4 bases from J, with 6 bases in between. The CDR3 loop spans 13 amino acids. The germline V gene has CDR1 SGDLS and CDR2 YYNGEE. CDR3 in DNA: TGTGCCAGCAGCGTCCTAAGCACCGGGGAGCTGTTTTTT. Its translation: CASSVLSTGELFF.

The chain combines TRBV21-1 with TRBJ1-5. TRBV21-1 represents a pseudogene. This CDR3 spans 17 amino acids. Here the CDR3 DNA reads TGTGCCAGCAGCAAAGGGGGGGGACCCTACGGCAATCAGCCCCAGCATTTT. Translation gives CASSKGGGPYGNQPQHF.

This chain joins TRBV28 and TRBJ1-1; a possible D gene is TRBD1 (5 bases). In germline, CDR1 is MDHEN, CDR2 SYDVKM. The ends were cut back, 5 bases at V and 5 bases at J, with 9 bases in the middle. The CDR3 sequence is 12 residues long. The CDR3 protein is CASSRDRTEAFF. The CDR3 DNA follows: TGTGCCAGCAGTCGGGACCGAACTGAAGCTTTCTTT.

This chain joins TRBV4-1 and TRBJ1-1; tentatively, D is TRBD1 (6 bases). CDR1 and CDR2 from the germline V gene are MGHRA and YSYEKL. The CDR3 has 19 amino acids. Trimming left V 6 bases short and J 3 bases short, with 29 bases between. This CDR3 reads CASSRYRGAGQVEDTEAFF. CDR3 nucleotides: TGCGCCAGCAGTCGATATCGGGGGGCAGGACAAGTAGAGGACACTGAAGCTTTCTTT.

The CDR3, as DNA: TGTGCCAGCAGTTTAGGGGGGGCAGATGGCTACACCTTC. This sequence encodes CASSLGGADGYTF. The chain joins TRBV27 to TRBJ1-2, with a possible D match to TRBD1 (6 bases). The V end was cut by 2 bases, the J end by 6 bases, with 10 bases between. Germline V gene lookup returns CDR1 MNHEY and CDR2 SMNVEV (reference sequence). The CDR3 totals 13 residues.

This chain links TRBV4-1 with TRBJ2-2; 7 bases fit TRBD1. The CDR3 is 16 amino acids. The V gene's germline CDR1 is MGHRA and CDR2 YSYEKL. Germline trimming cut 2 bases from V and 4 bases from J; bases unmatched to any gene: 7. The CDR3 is CASSQRGGEATGELFF. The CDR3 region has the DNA TGCGCCAGCAGCCAAAGAGGGGGCGAGGCCACCGGGGAGCTGTTTTTT.

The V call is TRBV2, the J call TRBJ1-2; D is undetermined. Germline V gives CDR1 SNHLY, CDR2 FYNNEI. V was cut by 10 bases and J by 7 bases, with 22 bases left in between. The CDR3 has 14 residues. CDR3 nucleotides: TGTGCCAACACTCCGGGCTCCTCCCGGGGTGGCTACACCTTC. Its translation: CANTPGSSRGGYTF. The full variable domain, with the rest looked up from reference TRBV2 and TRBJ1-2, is EPEVTQTPSHQVTQMGQEVILRCVPISNHLYFYWYRQILGQKVEFLVSFYNNEISEKSEIFDDQFSVERPDGSNFTLKIRSTKLEDSAMYFCANTPGSSRGGYTFGSGTRLTVV.

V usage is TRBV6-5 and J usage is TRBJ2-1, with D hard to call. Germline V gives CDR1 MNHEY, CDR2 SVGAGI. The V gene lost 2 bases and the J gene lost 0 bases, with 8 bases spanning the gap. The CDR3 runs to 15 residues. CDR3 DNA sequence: TGTGCCAGCAGTTACAGTTTGAGCTCCTACAATGAGCAGTTCTTC. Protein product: CASSYSLSSYNEQFF.

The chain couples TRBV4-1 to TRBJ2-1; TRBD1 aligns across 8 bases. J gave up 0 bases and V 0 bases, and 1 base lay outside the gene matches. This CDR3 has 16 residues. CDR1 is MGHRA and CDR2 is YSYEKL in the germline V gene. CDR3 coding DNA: TGCGCCAGCAGCCAAGAAGGACAGGGCTCCTACAATGAGCAGTTCTTC. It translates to CASSQEGQGSYNEQFF.

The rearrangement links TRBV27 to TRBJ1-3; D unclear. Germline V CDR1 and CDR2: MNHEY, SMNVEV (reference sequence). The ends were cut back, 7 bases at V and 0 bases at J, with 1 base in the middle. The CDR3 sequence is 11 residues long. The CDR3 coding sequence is TGTGCCAGCATCTCTGGAAACACCATATATTTT. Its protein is CASISGNTIYF.

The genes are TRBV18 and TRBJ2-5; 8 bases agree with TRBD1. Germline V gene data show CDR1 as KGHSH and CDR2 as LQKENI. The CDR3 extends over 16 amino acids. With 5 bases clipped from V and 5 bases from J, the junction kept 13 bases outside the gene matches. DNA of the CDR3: TGTGCCAGCTCATCACTCAGGGGGCGAACTTCGGAGACCCAGTACTTC. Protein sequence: CASSSLRGRTSETQYF.